The rows below give T cell receptor beta chains drawn from one sample of a study of blood T cell repertoires in COVID-19. The repertoire was sequenced with immunoSEQ multiplex PCR; TCRdb's copy has only in-frame clones and lacks some. The profile shows 200,000 to 250,000 clones, about four fifths of them singletons. The sample was peripheral blood. Source of these receptors: a woman aged 40 to 50 with acute or convalescent COVID-19. CDR3s include the opening cysteine and the closing phenylalanine or tryptophan. D genes are given only for firm matches. Size tells how often a clone was seen (once, few, many) or the class of an expanded clone, and some rows leave it out.

V gene	J gene	clone size	D gene	CDR3 DNA	CDR3 protein
TRBV2	TRBJ2-3	-	-	TGTGCCAGCAGCTTAGAGCGGGTGGCATCAGATACGCAGTATTTT	CASSLERVASDTQYF
TRBV6-2/TRBV6-3	TRBJ2-5	-	-	TGTGCCAGCAGCCCGGGGGACTCCCAAGAGACCCAGTACTTC	CASSPGDSQETQYF
TRBV5-1	TRBJ1-1	-	-	TGCGCCAGCAGCTTGGGCTACGCCAACACTGAAGCTTTCTTT	CASSLGYANTEAFF
TRBV15	TRBJ2-3	-	TRBD2	TGTGCCACCAGCGAGGAAGCGGGGGGCGGCACAGATACGCAGTATTTT	CATSEEAGGGTDTQYF
TRBV23-1	TRBJ2-1	-	-	TGCGCCAGCAGTCAATCGCACAGGAAGATATACAATGAGCAGTTCTTC	CASSQSHRKIYNEQFF
TRBV27	TRBJ2-1	-	-	TGTGCCAGCAGTTGGGGGGACAGCAATGAGCAGTTCTTC	CASSWGDSNEQFF
TRBV10-2	TRBJ2-1	-	TRBD1	TGCGCCAGCAGGGACAGGTGGGGCTCCTACAATGAGCAGTTCTTC	CASRDRWGSYNEQFF
TRBV14	TRBJ2-7	-	-	TGTGCCAGCAGCGAAACGGGGATCCCCTACGAGCAGTACTTC	CASSETGIPYEQYF
TRBV30	TRBJ2-2	-	TRBD2	TGTGCCTGGACTCACCCCCCCCGGACTAGGGATTACACCGGGGAGCTGTTTTTT	CAWTHPPRTRDYTGELFF
TRBV4-3	TRBJ1-4	-	-	TGCGCCAGCAGCCAAGATGTCTTTAATGAAAAACTGTTTTTT	CASSQDVFNEKLFF
TRBV14	TRBJ1-1	few	-	TGTGCCAGCAGCCAAAAGGGGGGGGCTTTCTTT	CASSQKGGAFF
TRBV2	TRBJ2-2	-	-	TGTGCCAGCAGTGCCCAGGCGGGGCCGAACACCGGGGAGCTGTTTTTT	CASSAQAGPNTGELFF
TRBV19	TRBJ1-3	-	-	TGTGCCAGTAGTATAGAACGGTCCTCTGGAAACACCATATATTTT	CASSIERSSGNTIYF
TRBV6-1	TRBJ1-3	few	-	TGTGCCAGCAGTGAAAACAGGTACTCTGGAAACACCATATATTTT	CASSENRYSGNTIYF
TRBV19	TRBJ1-4	-	-	TGTGCCAGTAGTTTGGGGGCAATACTGTTTTTT	CASSLGAILFF
TRBV4-1	TRBJ1-2	-	-	TGCGCCAGCAGCCAAAGCTTGATCTTTAACTATGGCTACACCTTC	CASSQSLIFNYGYTF
TRBV4-1	TRBJ1-3	-	-	TGCGCCAGCAGTGTTTCTTATAGCTCTGGAAACACCATATATTTT	CASSVSYSSGNTIYF
TRBV6-5	TRBJ2-7	-	TRBD2	TGTGCCAGCAGTTACCACGGGGGGAGCTCCTACGAGCAGTACTTC	CASSYHGGSSYEQYF
TRBV2	TRBJ1-2	-	-	TGTGCCAGCAAATCAGGGGATCCCTATGGCTACACCTTC	CASKSGDPYGYTF
TRBV5-4	TRBJ2-7	once	-	TGTGCCAGCAGCTCGCTTACAGGGATGGTCACCTACGAGCAGTACTTC	CASSSLTGMVTYEQYF
TRBV5-1	TRBJ2-2	-	-	TGCGCCAGCAGCTTGGTACCCGGGGTCGGGGAGCTGTTTTTT	CASSLVPGVGELFF
TRBV5-1	TRBJ1-1	-	-	TGCGCCAGCAGCTTGGCTGCGGAGGGCACTGAAGCTTTCTTT	CASSLAAEGTEAFF
TRBV9	TRBJ2-7	-	TRBD2	TGTGCCAGCAGCTCGGGGGGATCACGAGAGCAGTACTTC	CASSSGGSREQYF
TRBV7-9	TRBJ1-1	-	-	TGTGCCAGCAGCCTAAACCTCAGGGGTTCTGAAGCTTTCTTT	CASSLNLRGSEAFF
TRBV1	TRBJ2-1	-	-	TGCACCAGCAGCCAAGGGGAGCGGGGGTACCGAGTAGAGCAGTTCTTC	CTSSQGERGYRVEQFF
TRBV10-2	TRBJ2-7	-	-	TGCGCCAGCAGCCTAAGCTCCTACGAGCAGTACTTC	CASSLSSYEQYF
TRBV27	TRBJ2-3	-	TRBD2	TGTGCCAGCAAGTCGCGGGAGGTTGGCACAGATACGCAGTATTTT	CASKSREVGTDTQYF